Each of the 21 T cell receptor beta chains below was sequenced from the same sample in a study of identical twins (dated by TCRdb to about 2016). The library was obtained by 5' RACE. The run used an Illumina HiSeq 2000. The public reads were reprocessed in TCRdb via fastp at Q25 and MiXCR, keeping in-frame beta chains. Rows are unified per CDR3 protein, each entry keeping the most common DNA and genes. For this sample there are around 670,000 distinct CDR3 sequences; less than 7% appear just once. 1.5% to 2% of the sample goes to the ten largest clones. The specimen was naive T cells sorted from blood. In the paper's terms, the cell subset or site label means: cells isolated with a human naive T-cell isolation kit. The receptor set was obtained from a man aged 18 to 35 in good health.

This clonotype has ten or more counts. This CDR3 is CSVVGVLSGNTIYF. The CDR3 nucleotides are TGCAGCGTTGTAGGTGTCCTCTCTGGAAACACCATATATTTT. This chain uses TRBV29-1 with TRBJ1-3, with D uncertain. Germline-derived CDR1 and CDR2 are SQVTM and ANQGSEA. This CDR3 has 14 residues. With 4 bases removed from V and 0 bases from J, the gap between germline ends came to 10 bases.

This clonotype has only one observation. The chain combines TRBV11-2 with TRBJ1-1, with a possible D match to TRBD1 (5 bases). Trimming removed 5 bases at V and 3 bases at J, with 13 bases between. CDR3 length equals 14 residues. CDR1 SGHAT and CDR2 FQNNGV come from the germline V gene. CDR3 DNA sequence: TGTGCCAGCAGCCAGGGCTTCATGGACACTGAAGCTTTCTTT. Its translation is CASSQGFMDTEAFF.

The chain is built from TRBV5-1 and TRBJ2-2; D assignment may be TRBD1 or TRBD2 (5 bases each). CDR3 length equals 15 residues. Per germline, CDR1 SGHRS and CDR2 YFSETQ. V was pared by 0 bases and J by 7 bases, with 13 bases between. CDR3 coding DNA: TGCGCCAGCAGCTTGGCGGGACCCAATGGCGGGGAGCTGTTTTTT. It translates to CASSLAGPNGGELFF.

This clonotype was picked up many times. This chain connects TRBV29-1 to TRBJ2-7; 10 bases align to TRBD1. Germline V lookup: CDR1 SQVTM, CDR2 ANQGSEA. V lost 3 bases, J lost 4 bases, and 0 bases stayed unmatched. This CDR3 region has 12 residues. This CDR3 is CSVEGQGYEQYF. Written as DNA, the CDR3 is TGCAGCGTTGAGGGACAGGGGTACGAGCAGTACTTC.

This clonotype was detected many times. V and J are TRBV7-2 and TRBJ2-7; D perhaps matches TRBD1 (5 bases). The CDR3 loop spans 15 amino acids. With 1 base removed from V and 2 bases from J, the gap between germline ends came to 12 bases. Per germline, CDR1 SGHTA and CDR2 FQGNSA. The CDR3 DNA reads as TGTGCCAGCAGCTTAGGGGATGGGGCCCCCTACGAGCAGTACTTC. It translates to CASSLGDGAPYEQYF.

As regards this clonotype: Mismatch with germline at one junction end may stem from a read error. The rearrangement joins TRBV12-3 or TRBV12-4 to TRBJ2-1; D is perhaps TRBD1 or TRBD2 (5 bases each). The CDR3 totals 13 residues. The CDR3 DNA reads as TGTGCCAGCAGTTTACATCAGGGACGCCTCCTCCTCTTC. Translation: CASSLHQGRLLLF.

This clonotype was seen ten or more times. This chain links TRBV11-2 with TRBJ1-3, with D perhaps TRBD1 (5 bases). This CDR3 region has 16 residues. Trimming pared 4 bases from V and 0 bases from J, leaving 13 bases between. Germline V gene lookup returns CDR1 SGHAT and CDR2 FQNNGV. This CDR3 reads CASSSGGLASGNTIYF. The CDR3 nucleotides read TGTGCCAGCAGCTCCGGGGGACTCGCCTCTGGAAACACCATATATTTT.

This clonotype was picked up many times. V usage is TRBV28 and J usage is TRBJ2-3; D might be TRBD2 (6 bases). The CDR3 has 16 residues. Trimming stripped 5 bases from V and 1 base from J, with 16 bases between. Germline-derived CDR1 and CDR2 are MDHEN and SYDVKM. This CDR3 reads CASSPTAGIGTDTQYF. CDR3 DNA sequence: TGTGCCAGCAGTCCTACGGCGGGGATTGGCACAGATACGCAGTATTTT. Looking up the rest from reference TRBV28 and TRBJ2-3 gives the full variable domain: DVKVTQSSRYLVKRTGEKVFLECVQDMDHENMFWYRQDPGLGLRLIYFSYDVKMKEKGDIPEGYSVSREKKERFSLILESASTNQTSMYLCASSPTAGIGTDTQYFGPGTRLTVL.

The V gene is TRBV4-1, the J gene TRBJ2-3; D is undetermined. The CDR3 is 14 amino acids. From germline, CDR1 is MGHRA and CDR2 YSYEKL. Between the trimmed V and J ends, which lost 3 bases and 2 bases, there was a span of 9 bases. CDR3 nucleotide sequence: TGCGCCAGCAGCCAGGCCGGGCACACAGATACGCAGTATTTT. Translating gives CASSQAGHTDTQYF.

This clonotype occurred many times. The chain recombines TRBV7-9 with TRBJ2-1; no definite D call. Germline V CDR1 and CDR2: SEHNR, FQNEAQ (reference sequence). The ends were cut back, 3 bases at V and 9 bases at J, with 15 bases in the middle. The CDR3 has 14 amino acids. DNA for the CDR3: TGTGCCAGCAGCTTCGGTTTGGGGTTCGGTGAGCAGTTCTTC. It translates to CASSFGLGFGEQFF.

This clonotype was detected ten times or more. This chain connects TRBV4-1 to TRBJ2-1; D remains ambiguous. The ends were cut back, 1 base at V and 6 bases at J, with 13 bases in the middle. This CDR3 is 15 amino acids long. Per germline, CDR1 MGHRA and CDR2 YSYEKL. The CDR3 DNA is TGCGCCAGCAGCCAAGCACCCAGTTCAGGCAATGAGCAGTTCTTC. Translating gives CASSQAPSSGNEQFF.

Many counts were recorded for this clonotype. This chain uses TRBV27 with TRBJ2-7; D possibly uses TRBD1 or TRBD2 (5 bases each). The CDR3 spans 13 residues. V lost 3 bases, J lost 3 bases, and 9 bases lay in between. The germline V gene encodes CDR1 MNHEY and CDR2 SMNVEV (reference sequence). The CDR3: CASSLWGNYEQYF. As DNA, the CDR3 is TGTGCCAGCAGTTTGTGGGGGAACTACGAGCAGTACTTC.

This clonotype has a handful of counts. This chain links TRBV12-3 or TRBV12-4 with TRBJ2-7, with D uncertain. With 2 bases removed from V and 3 bases from J, the gap between germline ends came to 8 bases. The CDR3 consists of 13 residues. CDR3 amino acids: CASSLNGRYEQYF. The CDR3 bases are TGTGCCAGCAGTTTAAACGGCCGCTACGAGCAGTACTTC.

This clonotype has at least ten counts. The chain is built from TRBV5-1 and TRBJ2-3; 7 nucleotides match TRBD2. This CDR3 has 11 residues. The V gene's germline CDR1 is SGHRS and CDR2 YFSETQ. J was trimmed by 6 bases and V by 5 bases; bases with no gene match: 0. CDR3 protein: CASRLADTQYF. The DNA for the CDR3 is TGCGCCAGCAGACTAGCGGATACGCAGTATTTT.

A few counts support this clonotype. The chain recombines TRBV3-1 with TRBJ2-2; D not resolved. The germline gives CDR1 LGHDT, CDR2 YNNKEL (reference sequence). V was pared by 1 base and J by 11 bases, with 5 bases between. The CDR3 sequence is 11 residues long. The CDR3 protein is CASSQGAELFF. The CDR3, as DNA: TGTGCCAGCAGCCAAGGTGCCGAGCTGTTTTTT.

V usage is TRBV6-2 or TRBV6-3 and J usage is TRBJ2-4; D is perhaps TRBD1 (6 bases). CDR1 and CDR2 (germline): MNHEY, SVGEGT. V dropped 6 bases and J dropped 0 bases, with 21 bases sitting between them. This CDR3 is built from 18 residues. CDR3 in amino acids: CASRTARGNSQAKNIQYF. In DNA, the CDR3 is TGTGCCAGCAGAACGGCCAGGGGCAATTCCCAAGCCAAAAACATTCAGTACTTC.

This clonotype has a handful of counts. CDR3: CASSQEAANTGELFF. CDR3 coding DNA: TGCGCCAGCAGCCAAGAAGCAGCGAACACCGGGGAGCTGTTTTTT. The rearrangement joins TRBV4-3 to TRBJ2-2; D gene uncertain. V was pared by 0 bases and J by 0 bases, with 5 bases between. Germline V CDR1 and CDR2: LGHNA, YSLEER. CDR3 length equals 15 residues.

The table lists this clonotype with many counts. This chain connects TRBV6-1 to TRBJ1-5; 7 bases map to TRBD1. CDR1 is MNHNS and CDR2 is SASEGT in the germline V gene. The CDR3 is 15 amino acids. V gave up 7 bases and J gave up 7 bases; unmatched junction bases: 13. The CDR3 region is CASNLDRAGGQPQHF. The DNA of the CDR3 is TGTGCCAGCAACCTCGACAGGGCCGGTGGACAGCCCCAGCATTTT.

This clonotype showed up just a few times. The V gene is TRBV7-2, the J gene TRBJ2-2; D gene ambiguous. Per the germline V gene, CDR1 is SGHTA and CDR2 is FQGNSA. There are 13 residues in the CDR3. Trimming pared 4 bases from V and 6 bases from J, leaving 9 bases between. CDR3 loop: CASSSMYPGELFF. The DNA of the CDR3 is TGTGCCAGCAGCTCTATGTACCCCGGGGAGCTGTTTTTT.

The rearrangement joins TRBV9 to TRBJ2-2; the D is unclear. Trimming shortened V by 0 bases and J by 0 bases, and 9 bases separated the two germline ends. Germline V CDR1 and CDR2: SGDLS, YYNGEE. The CDR3 extends over 16 amino acids. The CDR3 region has the DNA TGTGCCAGCAGCGTAGTTCCTTTGCCGAACACCGGGGAGCTGTTTTTT. Residues: CASSVVPLPNTGELFF.

This clonotype was observed a handful of times. The chain is built from TRBV5-5 and TRBJ2-7; D assignment may be TRBD1 or TRBD2 (5 bases each). Germline loops: CDR1 SGHKS, CDR2 YYEKEE (reference sequence). This CDR3 is 16 amino acids long. Trimming pared 0 bases from V and 2 bases from J, leaving 15 bases between. This CDR3 reads CASSLDGWDHTYEQYF. In DNA form, the CDR3 reads TGTGCCAGCAGCTTGGATGGCTGGGACCACACCTACGAGCAGTACTTC. Full variable domain (missing parts from reference TRBV5-5 and TRBJ2-7): DAGVTQSPTHLIKTRGQQVTLRCSPISGHKSVSWYQQVLGQGPQFIFQYYEKEERGRGNFPDRFSARQFPNYSSELNVNALLLGDSALYLCASSLDGWDHTYEQYFGPGTRLTVT.